Reported below is one T cell receptor (beta chain). Produced via immunoSEQ multiplex PCR; TCRdb's table is partial and in-frame only. The data contain over 85,000 clones, approximately 90% of them singletons. The data stem from a study of blood T cell repertoires in COVID-19. The ends were cut back, 6 bases at V and 2 bases at J, with 11 bases in the middle. The V gene's germline CDR1 is SGHAT and CDR2 FQNNGV. This CDR3 has 13 residues. The receptor's source is a human donor with active COVID-19. The donor label of this sample is uncertain. The rearrangement uses TRBV11-2 and TRBJ2-7; no definite D call. The sequencing input was peripheral blood. The CDR3 reads CASSQQPTYEQYF. For the CDR3, the DNA is TGTGCCAGCAGTCAACAGCCCACCTACGAGCAGTACTTC.